Following are 5 T cell receptor beta chains from one sample sequenced in a study of low-dose radiotherapy and immunotherapy resistance in tumors. TRAV- and TRBV-specific primers were used for first-strand cDNA, which covered alpha and beta chains. TCR amplification involved 20 PCR cycles with a constant-region primer and V-primer adapter. MiXCR, run by TCRdb on the reads, gives a single entry per CDR3 protein. The sample consists of about 82,000 distinct CDR3 sequences, 18% of them appearing once. As to time point: before trial treatment. The starting material was PBMCs, obtained before treatment. The origin of the receptors is a male donor with prostate cancer.

This clonotype was found many times. The chain employs TRBV19 and TRBJ1-6; unclear D gene. Germline CDR1 is LNHDA and CDR2 is SQIVND (reference sequence). The CDR3 spans 15 residues. The ends were cut back, 3 bases at V and 10 bases at J, with 16 bases in the middle. CDR3 in amino acids: CASSISSEGFSPLHF. The CDR3 DNA sequence: TGTGCCAGTAGTATCTCGTCTGAGGGTTTCTCACCCCTCCACTTT. Supplemented by reference TRBV19 and TRBJ1-6, the full variable domain reads DGGITQSPKYLFRKEGQNVTLSCEQNLNHDAMYWYRQDPGQGLRLIYYSQIVNDFQKGDIAEGYSVSREKKESFPLTVTSAQKNPTAFYLCASSISSEGFSPLHFGNGTRLTVT.

This clonotype was counted ten times or more. The rearrangement uses TRBV6-2 or TRBV6-3 and TRBJ2-2; D is uncertain. The CDR3 extends over 17 amino acids. Between the trimmed V and J ends, which lost 5 bases and 6 bases, there was a span of 22 bases. Germline V gives CDR1 MNHEY, CDR2 SVGEGT. The CDR3 spells CASSEAYGPSIAGELFF. For the CDR3, the DNA is TGTGCCAGCAGTGAAGCCTACGGACCAAGCATAGCCGGGGAGCTGTTTTTT.

There are many counts of this clonotype. DNA of the CDR3: TGTGCCAGCAGACCGGGGGGGGGCCTACAGCCCCAGCATTTT. This codes for CASRPGGGLQPQHF. The rearrangement uses TRBV6-1 and TRBJ1-5, with TRBD1 as a possible D gene (6 bases). Germline values: CDR1 MNHNS, CDR2 SASEGT. The V end lost 6 bases, the J end lost 7 bases, and 16 bases lay between the germline ends. CDR3 length: 14 residues.

This clonotype came up many times. V gene TRBV5-1 combines with J gene TRBJ2-3; D not certain. This CDR3 is 16 amino acids long. CDR1 and CDR2 (germline): SGHRS, YFSETQ. V lost 4 bases and J lost 0, with 15 bases in between. As DNA, the CDR3 is TGCGCCAGCAGCGGGTTTCAGCGACCTAGCACAGATACGCAGTATTTT. It encodes CASSGFQRPSTDTQYF.

This clonotype was found many times. The CDR3, as DNA: TGTGCCAGCAGTTCTACCCGTACAGGGTGGAACACTGAAGCTTTCTTT. Protein: CASSSTRTGWNTEAFF. The chain is built from TRBV6-6 and TRBJ1-1; perhaps TRBD1 as D (6 bases). Germline V gene data show CDR1 as MNHNY and CDR2 as SVGAGI (reference sequence). The CDR3 is 16 residues long. The V and J ends lost 4 bases and 1 base respectively, with 16 bases between them.